This T cell receptor (beta chain) originates from a study of cytomegalovirus exposure and HLA in healthy donors. The germline V gene has CDR1 MNHEY and CDR2 SVGAGI. The CDR3 length is 15 residues. V lost 6 bases and J 7 bases, leaving 21 bases between the germline ends. In regard to this clone: Its cognate antigen is unknown.

It was with 60 Vbeta and 13 Jbeta primers that the PCR ran. Repertoires were generated with immunoSEQ multiplex PCR, while TCRdb's copy carries only in-frame clones and drops some. The table records 99,000 or so clones, 65% to 80% of them present only once. Findings and limits, study-wide: One variant, a missense change in DCLRE1C, was linked in a later analysis to TCR beta V- and J-gene trimming. Later analysis indicated greater clonal expansion among HLA-associated TCR beta chains than among equally common other chains. Researchers had no immune exposure information except CMV serostatus available.

This TCR derives from a male donor in good health and CMV-seronegative. The specimen sequenced was PBMCs. The rearrangement uses TRBV6-5 and TRBJ1-1; D ambiguous. The CDR3 loop reads CASRLFPTDAYEAFF. CDR3 coding DNA: TGTGCCAGCAGGCTCTTTCCCACCGATGCCTATGAAGCTTTCTTT.